These 9 T cell receptor beta chains were sequenced from one sample in a study of control samples from healthy donors and cancer patients. Repertoires were generated with immunoSEQ multiplex PCR, while TCRdb's copy carries only in-frame clones and drops some. Here the sample spans roughly 400,000 clones, approximately 90% being singletons. What was sequenced was PBMCs. The receptors here all came from a middle-aged man with head and neck cancer.

V and J are TRBV19 and TRBJ2-1, with TRBD2 matching over 9 bases. The germline V gene encodes CDR1 LNHDA and CDR2 SQIVND (reference sequence). V was pared by 7 bases and J by 6 bases, with 10 bases of the junction left unmatched. The CDR3 consists of 15 residues. The CDR3 protein is CASTNPWRGGNEQFF. The CDR3 DNA reads as TGTGCCAGTACCAACCCCTGGCGGGGGGGCAATGAGCAGTTCTTC.

The chain is built from TRBV5-1 and TRBJ1-2; D not resolved. The CDR3 extends over 14 amino acids. Trimming stripped 0 bases from V and 5 bases from J, with 11 bases between. Per the germline V gene, CDR1 is SGHRS and CDR2 is YFSETQ. The CDR3 DNA is TGCGCCAGCAGCTTGGCCTACACTGCTTATGGCTACACCTTC. Amino acids: CASSLAYTAYGYTF.

Only a few counts were recorded for this clone. The chain carries TRBV7-9 and TRBJ1-6; TRBD1 aligns across 11 bases. CDR3 length equals 14 residues. Germline CDR1 and CDR2: SEHNR and FQNEAQ (reference sequence). With V trimmed by 5 bases and J by 7 bases, 1 base remained unmatched. This chain's CDR3 is CASSRDRGNSPLHF. CDR3 sequence (DNA): TGTGCCAGCAGCAGGGACAGGGGGAATTCACCCCTCCACTTT.

The chain is built from TRBV7-2 and TRBJ1-5; D unclear. The CDR3 contains 15 residues. The V gene lost 1 base and the J gene lost 3 bases, with 10 bases spanning the gap. Per the germline V gene, CDR1 is SGHTA and CDR2 is FQGNSA. CDR3 amino acids: CASSLEKGYNQPQHF. The CDR3 DNA sequence: TGTGCCAGCAGCTTAGAAAAGGGTTACAATCAGCCCCAGCATTTT.

The rearrangement joins TRBV5-6 to TRBJ1-2, with D hard to call. Per germline, CDR1 SGHDT and CDR2 YYEEEE. This CDR3 comprises 14 residues. The ends were cut back, 0 bases at V and 4 bases at J, with 10 bases in the middle. CDR3 residues: CASSLGGVVYGYTF. In nucleotides, the CDR3 is TGTGCCAGCAGCTTGGGGGGAGTAGTCTATGGCTACACCTTC.

The rearrangement uses TRBV30 and TRBJ2-3, with 11 bases fitting TRBD2. CDR1 is GTSNPN, CDR2 SVGIG, per germline (reference sequence). The ends lost 0 bases at V and 2 bases at J; junction bases unmatched: 13. The CDR3 has 19 amino acids. The CDR3 is CAWSVRRSGLADPTDTQYF. CDR3 sequence (DNA): TGTGCCTGGAGTGTAAGAAGGTCGGGACTAGCGGATCCCACAGATACGCAGTATTTT.

The chain joins TRBV30 to TRBJ2-3; possibly TRBD1 for D (5 bases). This CDR3 is 13 amino acids long. V lost 2 bases and J 6 bases, leaving 12 bases between the germline ends. Looked up from germline, CDR1 is GTSNPN and CDR2 is SVGIG (reference sequence). CDR3 in amino acids: CAWSRRDRDTQYF. The CDR3 region has the DNA TGTGCCTGGAGTCGCAGGGATAGGGATACGCAGTATTTT.

This clone was detected only a few times. The V and J genes are TRBV7-3 and TRBJ1-6, with D tentatively TRBD1 (5 bases). V lost 5 bases and J 9 bases, leaving 14 bases between the germline ends. CDR3 size: 14 residues. Germline V CDR1 and CDR2: SGHTA, FQGTGA. CDR3 in DNA: TGTGCCAGCAGCGCGGACATCAGCTCTTCACCCCTCCACTTT. Its translation: CASSADISSSPLHF.

The rearrangement links TRBV6-5 to TRBJ1-2; D is uncertain. Trimming left V 2 bases short and J 4 bases short, with 17 bases between. The germline V gene encodes CDR1 MNHEY and CDR2 SVGAGI. This CDR3 has 16 residues. The CDR3 nucleotides are TGTGCCAGCAGTTACCTTCGCTCGCCGGACCTCTATGGCTACACCTTC. Encoded protein: CASSYLRSPDLYGYTF.